The 22 T cell receptor beta chains reported below all come from one sample, sequenced in a study of blood T cell repertoires in COVID-19 (dated by TCRdb to the early 2020s). The library relied on the immunoSEQ multiplex PCR assay. Entries here come from immuneACCESS through TCRdb and include only in-frame sequences with V and J called. Some clones fail to appear in such tables; in the studies checked, an unresolved V gene covers under half of the shortfall, and the cause of the remainder is unknown. The sample yields 55,000 to 70,000 clones; around 77% were counted once. The top ten constitute roughly 3.2% of the sample. Sequencing was carried out using peripheral blood. The receptor set was obtained from a man between 60 and 75 years old with acute or convalescent COVID-19.

This sequence joins TRBV19 and TRBJ1-1; 7 bases are shared with TRBD1. V lost 5 bases to trimming and J lost 5 bases; unmatched junction nucleotides: 5. The CDR3 loop spans 13 amino acids. The germline gives CDR1 LNHDA, CDR2 SQIVND (reference sequence). The CDR3 DNA follows: TGTGCCAGTAGTTCCGGGACAGCTACTGAAGCTTTCTTT. Translation: CASSSGTATEAFF.

The genes are TRBV4-1 and TRBJ1-2; D gene uncertain. This CDR3 contains 13 residues. Germline V CDR1 and CDR2: MGHRA, YSYEKL. Trimming took off 6 bases at V and 8 bases at J, with 16 bases between the two ends. The CDR3 region has the DNA TGCGCCAGCAGTAGTCGGGATATGAGGGGCTACACCTTC. It translates to CASSSRDMRGYTF.

The chain carries TRBV7-2 and TRBJ1-5; 7 bases match TRBD1. The CDR3 length is 15 residues. Germline CDR1 SGHTA, CDR2 FQGNSA. V gave up 1 base and J gave up 7 bases; unmatched junction bases: 7. The CDR3 here is CASSLGTGGRQPQHF. The CDR3 nucleotides read TGTGCCAGCAGCTTAGGGACAGGAGGGCGGCAGCCCCAGCATTTT.

The V gene is TRBV29-1, the J gene TRBJ1-1; D unresolved. Germline V gene lookup returns CDR1 SQVTM and CDR2 ANQGSEA. This CDR3 has 11 amino acids. CDR3 residues: CASLMNTEAFF. In DNA form, the CDR3 reads TGCGCGTCTCTGATGAACACTGAAGCTTTCTTT. Full variable domain (rest looked up from reference TRBV29-1 and TRBJ1-1): SAVISQKPSRDICQRGTSLTIQCQVDSQVTMMFWYRQQPGQSLTLIATANQGSEATYESGFVIDKFPISRPNLTFSTLTVSNMSPEDSSIYLCASLMNTEAFFGQGTRLTVV.

CDR3 residues: CASIDSRGYQPQHF. Here the CDR3 DNA reads TGTGCCAGCATCGACTCTAGAGGCTATCAGCCCCAGCATTTT. The J gene is TRBJ1-5, the V gene TRBV6-5; D gene uncertain. The V gene lost 7 bases and the J gene lost 5 bases, with 15 bases spanning the gap. Germline V gene sequence: CDR1 MNHEY, CDR2 SVGAGI. CDR3 length: 14 residues.

V usage is TRBV6-1 and J usage is TRBJ1-1, with a possible D match to TRBD1 (5 bases). The germline CDR1 and CDR2 sequences are MNHNS and SASEGT. The V gene lost 3 bases and the J gene lost 0 bases, with 14 bases spanning the gap. The CDR3 is 16 amino acids. The CDR3 DNA reads as TGTGCCAGCAGTGAGAGGCAGGGCCGAATGAACACTGAAGCTTTCTTT. It translates to CASSERQGRMNTEAFF.

This clone qualifies as medium-sized (0.01 to 0.1%). The CDR3 loop reads CASSIQDQPQHF. DNA of the CDR3: TGTGCCAGTAGTATTCAGGATCAGCCCCAGCATTTT. The V call is TRBV19, the J call TRBJ1-5; D remains unclear. Between the trimmed V and J ends, which lost 3 bases and 5 bases, there was a span of 5 bases. CDR1 and CDR2 from the germline V gene are LNHDA and SQIVND (reference sequence). CDR3 length equals 12 residues.

This clone was observed a few times. The chain carries TRBV19 and TRBJ1-2, with D possibly TRBD1 on 5 matching bases. Germline V gene sequence: CDR1 LNHDA, CDR2 SQIVND (reference sequence). V shed 0 bases and J shed 4 bases, with 18 bases lying between them. The CDR3 spans 17 residues. The CDR3 loop reads CASSIDALERGTYGYTF. The CDR3 DNA reads as TGTGCCAGTAGTATAGATGCCCTAGAACGCGGGACCTATGGCTACACCTTC.

V usage is TRBV7-3 and J usage is TRBJ2-1, with 9 bases fitting TRBD1. Looked up from germline, CDR1 is SGHTA and CDR2 is FQGTGA. There are 15 residues in the CDR3. The trim removed 3 bases at V and 8 bases at J, leaving 8 bases unmatched. The CDR3 loop is CASSLGTGFGYEQFF. The CDR3 DNA follows: TGTGCCAGCAGCTTGGGGACAGGGTTCGGGTATGAGCAGTTCTTC.

The genes are TRBV2 and TRBJ2-2; D might be TRBD2 (5 bases). The germline V gene has CDR1 SNHLY and CDR2 FYNNEI. The CDR3 totals 14 residues. V shed 7 bases and J shed 7 bases, with 16 bases lying between them. CDR3 nucleotide sequence: TGTGCCAGCATCGAGGGTAATAGGGTCGGGGAGCTGTTTTTT. Translating it yields CASIEGNRVGELFF.

CDR3 DNA: TGTGCCAGCAGCCAAGGGACAGGGGCGTCCTACGAGCAGTACTTC. Translating gives CASSQGTGASYEQYF. The chain employs TRBV14 and TRBJ2-7, with 9 bases that match TRBD1. Germline V gene lookup returns CDR1 SGHDN and CDR2 FVKESK. The CDR3 has 15 amino acids. V trimming: 1 base; J trimming: 1 base; junction bases outside the gene matches: 2.

This clone has only a few counts. The chain employs TRBV5-5 and TRBJ1-2; 8 bases are a match to TRBD1. The CDR3 loop spans 14 amino acids. The V segment lost 1 base and the J segment 5 bases; nucleotides outside the gene matches: 4. Per germline, CDR1 SGHKS and CDR2 YYEKEE (reference sequence). The CDR3 is CASSLQGAQYGYTF. CDR3 nucleotide sequence: TGTGCCAGCAGCTTGCAGGGGGCCCAATATGGCTACACCTTC. Full variable domain (missing parts from reference TRBV5-5 and TRBJ1-2): DAGVTQSPTHLIKTRGQQVTLRCSPISGHKSVSWYQQVLGQGPQFIFQYYEKEERGRGNFPDRFSARQFPNYSSELNVNALLLGDSALYLCASSLQGAQYGYTFGSGTRLTVV.

The table lists this clone with a count of one. The chain recombines TRBV24-1 with TRBJ2-3; 9 bases fit TRBD1. The J segment lost 9 bases and the V segment lost 3 bases, leaving 6 bases of the junction unmatched. Germline V gives CDR1 KGHDR, CDR2 SFDVKD. The CDR3 length is 14 residues. CDR3 loop: CATSDATGGGTQYF. The CDR3 coding sequence is TGTGCCACCAGTGATGCTACAGGGGGCGGAACGCAGTATTTT.

The gene calls are TRBV27 and TRBJ1-5, with a tentative D call TRBD1 (6 bases). CDR1 and CDR2 (germline): MNHEY, SMNVEV (reference sequence). The CDR3 is 13 amino acids. Trimming took off 8 bases at V and 4 bases at J, with 12 bases between the two ends. CDR3 in amino acids: CASQGHKNQPQHF. The CDR3 DNA reads as TGTGCCAGCCAGGGGCACAAGAATCAGCCCCAGCATTTT.

Only a few counts were recorded for this clone. The chain has TRBV2 and TRBJ1-5; 7 nucleotides match TRBD1. The germline V gene encodes CDR1 SNHLY and CDR2 FYNNEI. The CDR3 totals 15 residues. With V trimmed by 1 base and J by 5 bases, 5 bases remained unmatched. The CDR3 DNA sequence: TGTGCCAGCAGTGAAGAGGCAGGGGGGTATCAGCCCCAGCATTTT. Its protein is CASSEEAGGYQPQHF.

The V call is TRBV7-9, the J call TRBJ1-5; D is unclear. Trimming pared 1 base from V and 5 bases from J, leaving 6 bases between. The germline CDR1 and CDR2 sequences are SEHNR and FQNEAQ (reference sequence). The CDR3 has 13 amino acids. The CDR3 bases are TGTGCCAGCAGCTTAGGAGCCGATCAGCCCCAGCATTTT. It encodes CASSLGADQPQHF.

This clone was recorded at least ten times. The gene calls are TRBV5-6 and TRBJ2-2; 8 nucleotides line up with TRBD1. The germline V gene has CDR1 SGHDT and CDR2 YYEEEE. Trimming at V came to 0 bases and at J to 2 bases, leaving 3 bases not matched to a gene. The CDR3 is 16 amino acids. CDR3 DNA: TGTGCCAGCAGCTTGGCCGACAGGGGAAACACCGGGGAGCTGTTTTTT. Translating it yields CASSLADRGNTGELFF.

The V gene is TRBV11-2, the J gene TRBJ2-2, with D hard to call. The CDR3 is 14 amino acids. CDR1 is SGHAT and CDR2 is FQNNGV in the germline V gene. V shed 3 bases and J shed 0 bases, with 5 bases lying between them. For the CDR3, the DNA is TGTGCCAGCAGCTTCCTCCCGAACACCGGGGAGCTGTTTTTT. Its translation is CASSFLPNTGELFF. Filled out from reference TRBV11-2 and TRBJ2-2, the complete variable domain reads EAGVAQSPRYKIIEKRQSVAFWCNPISGHATLYWYQQILGQGPKLLIQFQNNGVVDDSQLPKDRFSAERLKGVDSTLKIQPAKLEDSAVYLCASSFLPNTGELFFGEGSRLTVL.

The CDR3: CASSSTIPNTEAFF. CDR3 nucleotide sequence: TGCGCCAGCAGCTCTACGATCCCGAACACTGAAGCTTTCTTT. The rearrangement uses TRBV5-1 and TRBJ1-1; D is ambiguous. CDR1 SGHRS and CDR2 YFSETQ come from the germline V gene. The V end lost 3 bases, the J end lost 1 base, and 10 bases lay between the germline ends. The CDR3 contains 14 residues.

This clone was recorded once. The chain joins TRBV6-1 to TRBJ2-2; TRBD2 agrees at 12 bases. Trimming cost V 0 bases and J 3 bases; bases outside gene matches: 8. Germline V gene sequence: CDR1 MNHNS, CDR2 SASEGT. The CDR3 has 19 residues. The CDR3 bases are TGTGCCAGCAGTGAAGCCTGGCTAGCGGGGGGGCGCCACACCGGGGAGCTGTTTTTT. Translation gives CASSEAWLAGGRHTGELFF.

The chain joins TRBV19 to TRBJ1-2, with 10 bases matching TRBD1. Germline assignment: CDR1 LNHDA and CDR2 SQIVND (reference sequence). The CDR3 totals 14 residues. V shed 8 bases and J 7 bases; nucleotides not matched to a gene: 10. The CDR3 sequence: CASDKTGGVGGYTF. Here the CDR3 DNA reads TGTGCCAGTGATAAGACAGGGGGCGTCGGTGGCTACACCTTC.

The chain is built from TRBV20-1 and TRBJ2-3; 8 bases agree with TRBD2. V lost 3 bases, J lost 1 base, and 6 bases stayed unmatched. This CDR3 comprises 15 residues. Germline assignment: CDR1 DFQATT and CDR2 SNEGSKA (reference sequence). DNA for the CDR3: TGCAGTGCTAGTATCGGGGGGGAGGGCACAGATACGCAGTATTTT. Translating it yields CSASIGGEGTDTQYF.